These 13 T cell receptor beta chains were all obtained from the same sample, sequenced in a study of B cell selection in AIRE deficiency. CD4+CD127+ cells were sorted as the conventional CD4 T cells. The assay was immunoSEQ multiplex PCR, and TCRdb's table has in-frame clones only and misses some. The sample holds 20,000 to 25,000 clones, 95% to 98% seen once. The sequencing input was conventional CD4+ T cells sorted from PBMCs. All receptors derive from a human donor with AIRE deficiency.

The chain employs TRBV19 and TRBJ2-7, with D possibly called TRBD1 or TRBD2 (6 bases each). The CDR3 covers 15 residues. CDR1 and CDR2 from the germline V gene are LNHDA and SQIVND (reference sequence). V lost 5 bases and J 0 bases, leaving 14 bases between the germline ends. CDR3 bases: TGTGCCAGTAGTCGGGGGCAGATGAGCTCCTACGAGCAGTACTTC. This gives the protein CASSRGQMSSYEQYF.

CDR3 coding DNA: TGTGCCAGCAGCTTGTGGGGTCGGCAGCCCCAGCATTTT. As protein: CASSLWGRQPQHF. The genes are TRBV5-6 and TRBJ1-5, with D uncertain. Trimming took 1 base from V and 7 from J, leaving 9 bases between them. The germline gives CDR1 SGHDT, CDR2 YYEEEE. This CDR3 comprises 13 residues.

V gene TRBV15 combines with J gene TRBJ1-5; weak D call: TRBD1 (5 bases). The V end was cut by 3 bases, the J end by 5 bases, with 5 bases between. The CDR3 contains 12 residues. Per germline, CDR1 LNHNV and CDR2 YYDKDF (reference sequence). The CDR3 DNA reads TGTGCCACCAGCAGGGGGGATCAGCCCCAGCATTTT. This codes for CATSRGDQPQHF. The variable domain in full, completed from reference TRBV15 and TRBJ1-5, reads DAMVIQNPRYQVTQFGKPVTLSCSQTLNHNVMYWYQQKSSQAPKLLFHYYDKDFNNEADTPDNFQSRRPNTSFCFLDIRSPGLGDTAMYLCATSRGDQPQHFGDGTRLSIL.

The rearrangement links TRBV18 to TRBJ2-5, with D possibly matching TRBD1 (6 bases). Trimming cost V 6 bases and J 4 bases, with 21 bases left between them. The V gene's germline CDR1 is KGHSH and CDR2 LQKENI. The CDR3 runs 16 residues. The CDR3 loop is CASSPPGARFGETQYF. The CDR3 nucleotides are TGTGCCAGCTCGCCTCCAGGGGCCCGGTTTGGAGAGACCCAGTACTTC.

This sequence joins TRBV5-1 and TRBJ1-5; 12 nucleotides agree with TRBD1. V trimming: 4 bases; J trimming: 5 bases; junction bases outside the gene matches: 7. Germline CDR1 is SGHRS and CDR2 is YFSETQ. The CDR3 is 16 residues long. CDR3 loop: CASSPGTGGGYQPQHF. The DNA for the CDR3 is TGCGCCAGCAGCCCCGGGACAGGGGGCGGGTATCAGCCCCAGCATTTT.

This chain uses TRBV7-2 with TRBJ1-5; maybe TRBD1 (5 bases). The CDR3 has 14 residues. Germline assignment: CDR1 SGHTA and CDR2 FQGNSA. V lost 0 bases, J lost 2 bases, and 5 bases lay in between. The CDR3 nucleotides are TGTGCCAGCAGCTTAGCAGGGGGCAATCAGCCCCAGCATTTT. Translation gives CASSLAGGNQPQHF.

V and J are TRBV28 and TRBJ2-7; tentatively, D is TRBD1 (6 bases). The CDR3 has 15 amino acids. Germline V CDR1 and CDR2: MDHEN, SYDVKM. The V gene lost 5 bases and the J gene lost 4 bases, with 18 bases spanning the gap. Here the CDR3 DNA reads TGTGCCAGCAGTCGGACTTCCGGACAGCTATACGAGCAGTACTTC. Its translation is CASSRTSGQLYEQYF. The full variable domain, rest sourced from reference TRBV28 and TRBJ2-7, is DVKVTQSSRYLVKRTGEKVFLECVQDMDHENMFWYRQDPGLGLRLIYFSYDVKMKEKGDIPEGYSVSREKKERFSLILESASTNQTSMYLCASSRTSGQLYEQYFGPGTRLTVT.

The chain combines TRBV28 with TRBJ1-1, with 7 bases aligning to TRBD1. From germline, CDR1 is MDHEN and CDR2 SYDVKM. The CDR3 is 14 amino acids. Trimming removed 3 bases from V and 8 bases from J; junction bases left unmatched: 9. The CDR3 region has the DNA TGTGCCAGCAGTTTGGGGAACAGGGGAGTAGAAGCTTTCTTT. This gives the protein CASSLGNRGVEAFF.

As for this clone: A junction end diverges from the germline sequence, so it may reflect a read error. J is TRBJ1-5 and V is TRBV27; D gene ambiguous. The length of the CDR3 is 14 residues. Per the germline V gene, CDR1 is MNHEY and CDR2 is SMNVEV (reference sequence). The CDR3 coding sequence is TGTGCCAGCAGTTCCAGAGATAGCAATCGGCCCCAGCATTTT. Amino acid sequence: CASSSRDSNRPQHF.

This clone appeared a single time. The CDR3 spells CASSTPSGQNYGYTF. In DNA, the CDR3 is TGTGCCAGCAGTACCCCTTCGGGACAGAACTATGGCTACACCTTC. The chain is built from TRBV28 and TRBJ1-2; 7 bases match TRBD1. The CDR3 is 15 residues long. With 5 bases clipped from V and 2 bases from J, the junction kept 8 bases outside the gene matches. The germline V gene has CDR1 MDHEN and CDR2 SYDVKM.

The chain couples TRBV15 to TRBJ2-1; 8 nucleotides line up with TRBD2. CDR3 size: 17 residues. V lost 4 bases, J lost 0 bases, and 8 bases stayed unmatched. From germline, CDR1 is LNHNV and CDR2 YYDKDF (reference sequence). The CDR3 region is CATSTKTGGASYNEQFF. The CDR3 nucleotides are TGTGCCACCAGCACCAAGACGGGGGGGGCCTCCTACAATGAGCAGTTCTTC. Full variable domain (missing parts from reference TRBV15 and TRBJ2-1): DAMVIQNPRYQVTQFGKPVTLSCSQTLNHNVMYWYQQKSSQAPKLLFHYYDKDFNNEADTPDNFQSRRPNTSFCFLDIRSPGLGDTAMYLCATSTKTGGASYNEQFFGPGTRLTVL.

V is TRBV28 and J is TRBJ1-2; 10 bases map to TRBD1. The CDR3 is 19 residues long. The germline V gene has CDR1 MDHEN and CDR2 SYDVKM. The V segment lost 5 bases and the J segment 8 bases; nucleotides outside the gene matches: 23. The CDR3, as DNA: TGTGCCAGCAGTACCGGACAGGGGGGTACCTATCGTTTTATGTCGGGCTACACCTTC. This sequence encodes CASSTGQGGTYRFMSGYTF.

The CDR3 DNA follows: TGTGCCAGCAGCTTAGTATCGGGGAATGAGCAGTTCTTC. Encoded protein: CASSLVSGNEQFF. The chain has TRBV11-2 and TRBJ2-1, with a tentative D call TRBD2 (5 bases). V lost 1 base, J lost 7 bases, and 8 bases lay in between. Per the germline V gene, CDR1 is SGHAT and CDR2 is FQNNGV. CDR3 length equals 13 residues.